A selection of T cell receptor beta chains follows, all from one sample in a study of T cells in localized non-small cell lung cancer. Sequencing used immunoSEQ multiplex PCR; TCRdb keeps in-frame clones, though not all of them. The sample comprises fewer than 95,000 clones, approximately 91% of which are singletons, and about 4% rests with the top ten. The sample consisted of PBMCs, taken before any cancer treatment. The receptors were sampled from a woman aged 35 to 69 with stage II squamous cell lung carcinoma. The CDR3 runs from the conserved cysteine through the conserved F or W. A D gene is named only where the DNA matches it firmly. Only some rows state a clone size, as once, few, many or a class for expanded clones.

j_gene: TRBJ2-2
v_gene: TRBV10-1
d_gene: -
len: 14
abundance: -
CDR3nt: TGCGCCAGCAGTAGATCCAGATCGGCCGGGGAGCTGTTTTTT
CDR3aa: CASSRSRSAGELFF

j_gene: TRBJ2-5
v_gene: TRBV5-4
d_gene: -
len: 13
abundance: -
CDR3nt: TGTGCCAGCAGCTTCCGAGGCCAAGAGACCCAGTACTTC
CDR3aa: CASSFRGQETQYF

j_gene: TRBJ2-3
v_gene: TRBV9
d_gene: -
len: 14
abundance: -
CDR3nt: TGTGCCAGCAGCGTAGGACGAGCCACAGATACGCAGTATTTT
CDR3aa: CASSVGRATDTQYF

j_gene: TRBJ2-3
v_gene: TRBV5-1
d_gene: -
len: 12
abundance: -
CDR3nt: TGCGCCAGCAGCACCACCACAGATACGCAGTATTTT
CDR3aa: CASSTTTDTQYF

j_gene: TRBJ1-2
v_gene: TRBV29-1
d_gene: -
len: 13
abundance: -
CDR3nt: TGCAGCGTTGGGAGGGGGGCTAACTATGGCTACACCTTC
CDR3aa: CSVGRGANYGYTF

j_gene: TRBJ2-3
v_gene: TRBV5-4
d_gene: -
len: 14
abundance: -
CDR3nt: TGTGCCAGCAGACGGGGGCCAAGCACAGATACGCAGTATTTT
CDR3aa: CASRRGPSTDTQYF

j_gene: TRBJ1-3
v_gene: TRBV2
d_gene: -
len: 12
abundance: -
CDR3nt: TGTGCCAGCAGTACAGCTGGAAACACCATATATTTT
CDR3aa: CASSTAGNTIYF

j_gene: TRBJ2-3
v_gene: TRBV19
d_gene: -
len: 17
abundance: -
CDR3nt: TGTGCCAGTAGTATGGGCTATCCCACCCCTAGCACAGATACGCAGTATTTT
CDR3aa: CASSMGYPTPSTDTQYF

j_gene: TRBJ1-3
v_gene: TRBV6-5
d_gene: -
len: 16
abundance: -
CDR3nt: TGTGCCAGCAGTTACTCTGCCCCCAGCTCTGGAAACACCATATATTTT
CDR3aa: CASSYSAPSSGNTIYF

j_gene: TRBJ2-7
v_gene: TRBV30
d_gene: -
len: 14
abundance: -
CDR3nt: TGTGCCTGGACCTCGTTTGAAGTGTCCTACGAGCAGTACTTC
CDR3aa: CAWTSFEVSYEQYF

j_gene: TRBJ2-3
v_gene: TRBV5-1
d_gene: TRBD2
len: 15
abundance: -
CDR3nt: TGCGCCAGTGGGGATCAGCGGGAATTCTCCGATACGCAGTATTTT
CDR3aa: CASGDQREFSDTQYF

j_gene: TRBJ1-1
v_gene: TRBV5-1
d_gene: -
len: 15
abundance: -
CDR3nt: TGCGCCAGCAGCTTGCAGGGGAAAATGGGCACTGAAGCTTTCTTT
CDR3aa: CASSLQGKMGTEAFF

j_gene: TRBJ2-5
v_gene: TRBV5-4
d_gene: -
len: 14
abundance: -
CDR3nt: TGTGCCAGCAGCTTGGGTCCGGGTCAAGAGACCCAGTACTTC
CDR3aa: CASSLGPGQETQYF

j_gene: TRBJ1-1
v_gene: TRBV30
d_gene: -
len: 14
abundance: -
CDR3nt: TGTGCCTGGAGTGTAGGAGGGCCCGGCACTGAAGCTTTCTTT
CDR3aa: CAWSVGGPGTEAFF

j_gene: TRBJ1-1
v_gene: TRBV27
d_gene: -
len: 15
abundance: -
CDR3nt: TGTGCCAGCAGTTTCCTCGGGACACAGGACACTGAAGCTTTCTTT
CDR3aa: CASSFLGTQDTEAFF

j_gene: TRBJ2-1
v_gene: TRBV14
d_gene: TRBD1
len: 17
abundance: -
CDR3nt: TGTGCCAGCAGCCAAGGATTAGGGACAGTGGTTAGGAATGAGCAGTTCTTC
CDR3aa: CASSQGLGTVVRNEQFF

j_gene: TRBJ1-2
v_gene: TRBV12-5
d_gene: -
len: 14
abundance: -
CDR3nt: TGTGCTAGTGGTTTGGCAGGAGGCTACTATGGCTACACCTTC
CDR3aa: CASGLAGGYYGYTF

j_gene: TRBJ2-1
v_gene: TRBV19
d_gene: TRBD2
len: 15
abundance: -
CDR3nt: TGTGCCAGTAGTTCACTAGCGGGGCCCGCTAATGAGCAGTTCTTC
CDR3aa: CASSSLAGPANEQFF

j_gene: TRBJ1-5
v_gene: TRBV6-5
d_gene: -
len: 14
abundance: many
CDR3nt: TGTGCCAGCAAAACGACAGCCGGAAATCAGCCCCAGCATTTT
CDR3aa: CASKTTAGNQPQHF

j_gene: TRBJ2-5
v_gene: TRBV30
d_gene: TRBD2
len: 14
abundance: few
CDR3nt: TGTGCCTGGAGTCCGGGACTAGAAGCAGAGACCCAGTACTTC
CDR3aa: CAWSPGLEAETQYF

j_gene: TRBJ1-1
v_gene: TRBV19
d_gene: -
len: 15
abundance: -
CDR3nt: TGTGCCAGTAGTACTCCAGGGCGGATGAACACTGAAGCTTTCTTT
CDR3aa: CASSTPGRMNTEAFF

j_gene: TRBJ2-7
v_gene: TRBV9
d_gene: -
len: 16
abundance: -
CDR3nt: TGTGCCAGCAGCGTATTTTCGGGGTCCACCTCCTACGAGCAGTACTTC
CDR3aa: CASSVFSGSTSYEQYF

j_gene: TRBJ1-1
v_gene: TRBV18
d_gene: TRBD1
len: 16
abundance: -
CDR3nt: TGTGCCAGCTCACCACGACAGGGCGACTTGAACACTGAAGCTTTCTTT
CDR3aa: CASSPRQGDLNTEAFF

j_gene: TRBJ2-1
v_gene: TRBV5-1
d_gene: -
len: 15
abundance: -
CDR3nt: TGCGCCAGCAGCTTGACAGCTCCGGACTACAATGAGCAGTTCTTC
CDR3aa: CASSLTAPDYNEQFF

j_gene: TRBJ1-2
v_gene: TRBV5-4
d_gene: -
len: 12
abundance: -
CDR3nt: TGTGCCAGCAGCCGCGGAATGGATGGCTACACCTTC
CDR3aa: CASSRGMDGYTF

j_gene: TRBJ2-7
v_gene: TRBV10-3
d_gene: -
len: 12
abundance: -
CDR3nt: TGTGCCATCAGTGATTTCGGGGACGAGCAGTACTTC
CDR3aa: CAISDFGDEQYF

j_gene: TRBJ2-7
v_gene: TRBV4-1
d_gene: TRBD2
len: 16
abundance: -
CDR3nt: TGCGCCAGCAGCCAGGGACTAGCGGGAGGCAACTACGAGCAGTACTTC
CDR3aa: CASSQGLAGGNYEQYF

j_gene: TRBJ1-5
v_gene: TRBV27
d_gene: TRBD1
len: 14
abundance: -
CDR3nt: TGTGCCAGCAGTCCCAGGGGGGGAAGTCAGCCCCAGCATTTT
CDR3aa: CASSPRGGSQPQHF

j_gene: TRBJ1-3
v_gene: TRBV5-1
d_gene: -
len: 17
abundance: -
CDR3nt: TGCGCCAGCAGCTTGGTCAACGGACCCTTCTCTGGAAACACCATATATTTT
CDR3aa: CASSLVNGPFSGNTIYF

j_gene: TRBJ2-1
v_gene: TRBV4-2
d_gene: -
len: 17
abundance: -
CDR3nt: TGTGCCAGCAGCCAAGAGGGGGGACTCCTAACCTCCAATGAGCAGTTCTTC
CDR3aa: CASSQEGGLLTSNEQFF

j_gene: TRBJ2-3
v_gene: TRBV5-1
d_gene: TRBD2
len: 18
abundance: once
CDR3nt: TGCGCCAGCAGCTTAACTAGCGGGCGATCTCCCCCATCAGATACGCAGTATTTT
CDR3aa: CASSLTSGRSPPSDTQYF

j_gene: TRBJ1-4
v_gene: TRBV27
d_gene: -
len: 14
abundance: -
CDR3nt: TGTGCCAGCAGCCGCCTACAGGGTGCTGAAAAACTGTTTTTT
CDR3aa: CASSRLQGAEKLFF

j_gene: TRBJ2-7
v_gene: TRBV7-6
d_gene: -
len: 14
abundance: -
CDR3nt: TGTGCCAGCAGCTTAGGGGCAGGGTTGGACGAGCAGTACTTC
CDR3aa: CASSLGAGLDEQYF

j_gene: TRBJ1-1
v_gene: TRBV2
d_gene: -
len: 14
abundance: -
CDR3nt: TGTGCCAGCAGGGGGGACCAAAGTTCGCGTGAAGCTTTCTTT
CDR3aa: CASRGDQSSREAFF

j_gene: TRBJ1-4
v_gene: TRBV2
d_gene: -
len: 13
abundance: -
CDR3nt: TGTGCCGGGGGGGGTGCAACTAATGAAAAACTGTTTTTT
CDR3aa: CAGGGATNEKLFF

j_gene: TRBJ2-1
v_gene: TRBV10-2
d_gene: -
len: 15
abundance: -
CDR3nt: TGCGCCAGCAGTGAGTCGCCGAGGAGAGCCAATGAGCAGTTCTTC
CDR3aa: CASSESPRRANEQFF

j_gene: TRBJ1-1
v_gene: TRBV21-1
d_gene: -
len: 15
abundance: -
CDR3nt: TGTGCCAGCAGCAAAAACCCGGACACGAACACTGAAGCTTTCTTT
CDR3aa: CASSKNPDTNTEAFF

j_gene: TRBJ2-1
v_gene: TRBV19
d_gene: TRBD2
len: 16
abundance: -
CDR3nt: TGTGCCAGTAGTAGGGTCCTAGCGGGGACCTACAATGAGCAGTTCTTC
CDR3aa: CASSRVLAGTYNEQFF

j_gene: TRBJ2-7
v_gene: TRBV7-6
d_gene: -
len: 13
abundance: -
CDR3nt: TGTGCCAGCAGCCTCAGAGCATCCTACGAGCAGTACTTC
CDR3aa: CASSLRASYEQYF

j_gene: TRBJ1-2
v_gene: TRBV15
d_gene: -
len: 12
abundance: few
CDR3nt: TGTGCCACCAGCAGAGACATTGGGGAGTACACCTTC
CDR3aa: CATSRDIGEYTF

j_gene: TRBJ2-1
v_gene: TRBV5-1
d_gene: -
len: 14
abundance: -
CDR3nt: TGCGCCAGCAGCCCTGAGGGGCAGTCCAATGAGCAGTTCTTC
CDR3aa: CASSPEGQSNEQFF

j_gene: TRBJ2-7
v_gene: TRBV19
d_gene: -
len: 15
abundance: -
CDR3nt: TGTGCCAGTAGTATAGCCCAGGGTTCAAGTGACGAGCAGTACTTC
CDR3aa: CASSIAQGSSDEQYF

j_gene: TRBJ2-2
v_gene: TRBV5-1
d_gene: -
len: 14
abundance: -
CDR3nt: TGCGCCAGCAGCTTACAGGGGAACACCGGGGAGCTGTTTTTT
CDR3aa: CASSLQGNTGELFF

j_gene: TRBJ2-3
v_gene: TRBV6-6
d_gene: -
len: 12
abundance: -
CDR3nt: TGTGCCAGCAGTTACCGAGGTGATACGCAGTATTTT
CDR3aa: CASSYRGDTQYF

j_gene: TRBJ2-3
v_gene: TRBV23-1
d_gene: -
len: 15
abundance: -
CDR3nt: TGCGCCAGCAGTCACCTAGCGATATTCGCAGATACGCAGTATTTT
CDR3aa: CASSHLAIFADTQYF

j_gene: TRBJ1-2
v_gene: TRBV6-5
d_gene: TRBD1
len: 14
abundance: -
CDR3nt: TGTGCCAGCAGTTACTCGACAGGGGGGTCAGGCTACACCTTC
CDR3aa: CASSYSTGGSGYTF

j_gene: TRBJ1-3
v_gene: TRBV5-4
d_gene: -
len: 13
abundance: -
CDR3nt: TGTGCCAGCAGCTTAGACTATGAAAACACCATATATTTT
CDR3aa: CASSLDYENTIYF